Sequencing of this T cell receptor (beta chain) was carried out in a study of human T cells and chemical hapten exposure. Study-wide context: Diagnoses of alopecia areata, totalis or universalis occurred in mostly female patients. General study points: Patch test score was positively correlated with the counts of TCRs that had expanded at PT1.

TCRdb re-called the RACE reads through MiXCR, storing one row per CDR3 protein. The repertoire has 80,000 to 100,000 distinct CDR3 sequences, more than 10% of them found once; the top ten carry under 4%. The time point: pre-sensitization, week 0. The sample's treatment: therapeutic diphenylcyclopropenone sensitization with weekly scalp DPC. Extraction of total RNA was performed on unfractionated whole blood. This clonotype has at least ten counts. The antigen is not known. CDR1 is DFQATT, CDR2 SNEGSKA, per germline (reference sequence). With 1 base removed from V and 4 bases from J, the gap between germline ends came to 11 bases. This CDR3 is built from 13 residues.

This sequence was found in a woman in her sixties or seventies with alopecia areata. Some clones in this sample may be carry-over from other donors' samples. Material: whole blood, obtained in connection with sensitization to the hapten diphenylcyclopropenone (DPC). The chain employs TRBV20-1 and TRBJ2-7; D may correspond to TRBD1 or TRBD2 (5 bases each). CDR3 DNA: TGCAGTGCTAGAGTGGGGGTGGAGTACGAGCAGTACTTC. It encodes CSARVGVEYEQYF.